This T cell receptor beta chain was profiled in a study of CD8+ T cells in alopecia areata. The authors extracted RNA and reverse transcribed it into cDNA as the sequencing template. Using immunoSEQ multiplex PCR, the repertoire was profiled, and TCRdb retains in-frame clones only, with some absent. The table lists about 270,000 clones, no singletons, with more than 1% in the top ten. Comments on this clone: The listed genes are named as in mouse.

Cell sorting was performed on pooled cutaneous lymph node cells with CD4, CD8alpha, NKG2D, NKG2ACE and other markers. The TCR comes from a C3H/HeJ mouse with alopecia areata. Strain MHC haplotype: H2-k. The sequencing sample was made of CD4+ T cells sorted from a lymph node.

The CDR3 sequence is CASRLGTGGEGAETLYF. The sequenced CDR3 bases are TGTGCCAGCAGACTCGGGACTGGGGGGGAAGGGGCAGAA. V and J are TRBV14 and TRBJ2-3; 13 nucleotides agree with TRBD2. The CDR3 end falls 4 residues outside the read, so it is completed with the germline J gene. The CDR3 extends over 17 amino acids. Germline CDR1 SGHDT, CDR2 FRDEAV. V dropped 5 bases and J dropped 3; count of bases not matched to a gene: 9. The full variable domain, completed using reference TRBV14 and TRBJ2-3, is EAGVTQSPRYAVLQEGQAVSFWCDPISGHDTLYWYQQPRDQGPQLLVYFRDEAVIDNSQLPSDRFSAVRPKGTNSTLKIQSAKQGDTATYLCASRLGTGGEGAETLYFGSGTRLTVL.